The 23 T cell receptor beta chains listed next were all sequenced from one sample in a study of early T cells in non-severe SARS-CoV-2 infection. TCRdb independently ran MiXCR on the 5' RACE reads; one entry per CDR3 protein. Among about 18,000 distinct CDR3 sequences listed, around 6.1% were seen once. What was sequenced was whole blood. The receptors come from an adult who was a healthcare worker with PCR-confirmed SARS-CoV-2 infection or an uninfected control (not recorded which).

This clonotype was recorded many times. V and J are TRBV7-9 and TRBJ2-4, with D unclear. The CDR3 sequence is 16 residues long. Germline V lookup: CDR1 SEHNR, CDR2 FQNEAQ (reference sequence). Trimming cost V 6 bases and J 5 bases, with 20 bases left between them. The CDR3 sequence: CASSQNVIGSENIQYF. The CDR3 DNA is TGTGCCAGCAGTCAGAACGTGATAGGGTCGGAAAACATTCAGTACTTC.

By its share, this clonotype is medium-sized. The chain joins TRBV9 to TRBJ2-2; D may be TRBD1 (6 bases). CDR3 length: 15 residues. V lost 4 bases to trimming and J lost 1 base, with 11 bases between them. Germline CDR1 reads SGDLS; CDR2 reads YYNGEE. The CDR3 reads CASSSRDMNTGELFF. The CDR3, as DNA: TGTGCCAGCAGCTCCCGGGACATGAACACCGGGGAGCTGTTTTTT.

In its sample, this clonotype was seen many times. The V gene is TRBV6-2 or TRBV6-3, the J gene TRBJ2-3; no clear D gene. Germline assignment: CDR1 MNHEY and CDR2 SVGEGT. This CDR3 has 17 residues. The germline V and J ends were trimmed by 6 bases and 0 bases, with 19 bases remaining between them. CDR3 in amino acids: CASSLERQRLSTDTQYF. DNA for the CDR3: TGTGCCAGCAGCCTGGAACGACAAAGACTTAGCACAGATACGCAGTATTTT.

This clonotype was counted many times. This chain connects TRBV5-1 to TRBJ2-2; no firm D call. V gave up 1 base and J gave up 6 bases, with 1 base separating them. The CDR3 is made up of 11 amino acids. Germline V gene data show CDR1 as SGHRS and CDR2 as YFSETQ. CDR3 loop: CASSLSGELFF. The CDR3 coding sequence is TGCGCCAGCAGCTTGTCCGGGGAGCTGTTTTTT.

This clonotype was counted ten times or more. This chain connects TRBV10-3 to TRBJ1-2, with D possibly TRBD1 on 5 matching bases. V lost 2 bases, J lost 4 bases, and 14 bases lay in between. The CDR3 runs 15 residues. From germline, CDR1 is ENHRY and CDR2 SYGVKD. CDR3 bases: TGTGCCATCAGTGAGGGGACCCAAGACGGCTATGGCTACACCTTC. Protein sequence: CAISEGTQDGYGYTF.

This clonotype was found many times. The V gene is TRBV3-1, the J gene TRBJ2-6; D is uncertain. The CDR3 is 15 residues long. Trimming removed 5 bases at V and 1 base at J, with 9 bases between. Germline V gene data show CDR1 as LGHDT and CDR2 as YNNKEL (reference sequence). CDR3 sequence (DNA): TGTGCCAGCAGCTTCCAGTCGTCTGGGGCCAACGTCCTGACTTTC. As protein: CASSFQSSGANVLTF.

This clonotype showed up many times. V is TRBV5-1 and J is TRBJ2-1; TRBD1 matches at 7 bases. The trim removed 0 bases at V and 5 bases at J, leaving 8 bases unmatched. The CDR3 has 16 residues. Germline CDR1 reads SGHRS; CDR2 reads YFSETQ. CDR3 in amino acids: CASSLDVQGTNNEQFF. The CDR3 DNA follows: TGCGCCAGCAGCTTGGACGTACAGGGGACCAACAATGAGCAGTTCTTC.

Many counts were recorded for this clonotype. The rearrangement uses TRBV20-1 and TRBJ2-7; tentative D call: TRBD1 (6 bases). V was clipped by 3 bases and J by 2 bases, with 11 bases between them. This CDR3 is 13 amino acids long. In germline, CDR1 is DFQATT, CDR2 SNEGSKA (reference sequence). The CDR3 region is CSASLGQPYEQYF. The CDR3 DNA is TGCAGTGCTAGCTTAGGACAGCCCTACGAGCAGTACTTC.

This clonotype was recorded at least ten times. This rearrangement joins TRBV18 to TRBJ1-2; 7 nucleotides line up with TRBD1. The germline V gene encodes CDR1 KGHSH and CDR2 LQKENI. The trim removed 1 base at V and 4 bases at J, leaving 0 bases unmatched. This CDR3 is 13 amino acids long. Here the CDR3 DNA reads TGTGCCAGCTCACCACAGGGGGCCTATGGCTACACCTTC. Translated: CASSPQGAYGYTF.

The sample holds many counts of this clonotype. The rearrangement links TRBV7-2 to TRBJ2-5; D unresolved. In germline, CDR1 is SGHTA, CDR2 FQGNSA. Trimming stripped 5 bases from V and 4 bases from J, with 8 bases between. The CDR3 runs 12 residues. The CDR3 spells CASSPTRETQYF. DNA for the CDR3: TGTGCCAGCAGCCCTACCCGAGAGACCCAGTACTTC.

This clonotype was picked up many times. The rearrangement uses TRBV5-1 and TRBJ1-4; D is ambiguous. CDR1 and CDR2 from the germline V gene are SGHRS and YFSETQ. The CDR3 runs to 14 residues. The V and J ends lost 1 base and 3 bases respectively, with 7 bases between them. CDR3 protein: CASSLLPANEKLFF. The DNA of the CDR3 is TGCGCCAGCAGCTTGTTGCCAGCTAATGAAAAACTGTTTTTT.

This clonotype turned up a few times. Germline and junction disagree at one end, which may indicate a read error. The chain couples TRBV7-6 to TRBJ2-2, with TRBD2 matching over 11 bases. The germline CDR1 and CDR2 sequences are SGHVS and FNYEAQ. This CDR3 region has 17 residues. This chain's CDR3 is CASSRGTSGAPTGELSF. The CDR3 DNA reads as TGTGCCAGCAGCCGGGGGACTAGCGGAGCCCCAACCGGGGAGCTGTCTTTT.

This clonotype was seen many times. For the CDR3, the DNA is TGTGCCAGCAGTAGCTCCCCCGGGCCCCAGGTTGGAGATACGCAGTATTTT. As protein: CASSSSPGPQVGDTQYF. This chain joins TRBV6-6 and TRBJ2-3; D remains unclear. The germline gives CDR1 MNHNY, CDR2 SVGAGI (reference sequence). The V end lost 5 bases, the J end lost 5 bases, and 23 bases lay between the germline ends. This CDR3 spans 17 amino acids.

This clonotype was counted at least ten times. The chain combines TRBV4-1 with TRBJ2-1; no clear D gene. Looked up from germline, CDR1 is MGHRA and CDR2 is YSYEKL. The germline V and J ends were trimmed by 0 bases and 12 bases, with 12 bases remaining between them. CDR3 length equals 13 residues. DNA of the CDR3: TGCGCCAGCAGCCAAGAAAGTAGGACGGGGCAGTTCTTC. As protein: CASSQESRTGQFF.

This clonotype has a count of ten or more. This chain links TRBV7-9 with TRBJ1-2; D gene ambiguous. V was trimmed by 4 bases and J by 8 bases, leaving 14 bases between them. The CDR3 length is 13 residues. The germline gives CDR1 SEHNR, CDR2 FQNEAQ (reference sequence). The CDR3 nucleotides read TGTGCCAGCAGCTCTGCTGGGTCTACGGGCTACACCTTC. It specifies CASSSAGSTGYTF.

There are many counts of this clonotype. V usage is TRBV6-1 and J usage is TRBJ2-5, with 7 bases aligning to TRBD1. The CDR3 consists of 14 residues. The junction had 9 bases not matched to a gene; V was cut back by 6 bases and J by 5 bases. CDR1 MNHNS and CDR2 SASEGT come from the germline V gene. The CDR3 here is CASSYRGMGETQYF. As DNA, the CDR3 is TGTGCCAGCAGCTACAGGGGTATGGGGGAGACCCAGTACTTC.

This clonotype was picked up a small number of times. This chain uses TRBV7-9 with TRBJ2-3, with no clear D. V shed 6 bases and J shed 2 bases, with 12 bases lying between them. CDR1 is SEHNR, CDR2 FQNEAQ, per germline (reference sequence). The CDR3 has 14 amino acids. The CDR3 loop reads CASRPRQLTDTQYF. The DNA of the CDR3 is TGTGCCAGCAGACCAAGGCAGCTCACAGATACGCAGTATTTT.

There are many counts of this clonotype. This chain links TRBV12-3 or TRBV12-4 with TRBJ1-2, with 9 bases aligning to TRBD1. The V segment lost 1 base and the J segment 4 bases; nucleotides outside the gene matches: 1. The CDR3 loop spans 14 amino acids. Here the CDR3 reads CASSLGDRAYGYTF. In DNA, the CDR3 is TGTGCCAGCAGTTTAGGGGACAGGGCCTATGGCTACACCTTC.

This clonotype was seen ten or more times. This sequence joins TRBV14 and TRBJ2-2; D is perhaps TRBD1 or TRBD2 (5 bases each). This CDR3 spans 14 amino acids. V lost 4 bases and J 4 bases, leaving 10 bases between the germline ends. The germline V gene encodes CDR1 SGHDN and CDR2 FVKESK. The CDR3 sequence: CASSRWDPTGELFF. The CDR3, as DNA: TGTGCCAGCAGCCGGTGGGACCCCACCGGGGAGCTGTTTTTT.

This clonotype showed up many times. At one of its ends the junction is not consistent with the germline gene, which may arise from a read error. The chain couples TRBV29-1 to TRBJ2-1, with D uncertain. This CDR3 spans 12 amino acids. Germline V gives CDR1 SQVTM, CDR2 ANQGSEA. CDR3 sequence reads: CSVRLVGNEQFF. Here the CDR3 DNA reads TGCAGCGTTCGGCTGGTTGGGAATGAGCAATTCTTC.

The J gene is TRBJ1-5, the V gene TRBV10-3; possibly TRBD1 for D (5 bases). The V end was cut by 10 bases, the J end by 4 bases, with 14 bases between. The germline gives CDR1 ENHRY, CDR2 SYGVKD. This CDR3 comprises 13 residues. Here the CDR3 DNA reads TGTGCCACCAGCTGGGGGGAGAATCAGCCCCAGCATTTT. This translates into CATSWGENQPQHF.

In its sample, this clonotype was seen many times. The CDR3: CASSLQLNTEAFF. The DNA for the CDR3 is TGTGCCAGCAGCTTACAGCTGAACACTGAAGCTTTCTTT. The J gene is TRBJ1-1, the V gene TRBV7-3; D uncertain. This CDR3 is 13 amino acids long. Germline CDR1 reads SGHTA; CDR2 reads FQGTGA. V was clipped by 2 bases and J by 0 bases, with 4 bases between them.

This clonotype was picked up many times. The genes are TRBV6-1 and TRBJ2-7, with 11 nucleotides matching TRBD2. This CDR3 region has 15 residues. The J segment lost 2 bases and the V segment lost 4 bases, leaving 4 bases of the junction unmatched. Germline values: CDR1 MNHNS, CDR2 SASEGT. The CDR3 DNA follows: TGTGCCAGCAGTGGACTAGCGGGGTCCCCCTACGAGCAGTACTTC. Amino acid sequence: CASSGLAGSPYEQYF.